Reported below is one TCR beta chain. Its specificity is unknown. The source of the sample is a study of shared clonotypes between healthy human individuals. General study findings and limits: An expected dependence of interdonor clonotype sharing on sequencing depth was noted.

Sequenced by immunoSEQ multiplex PCR; TCRdb stores in-frame clones only, minus some. The sample has hundreds of thousands of clones, more than 95% seen once. Into CD45RA+ naive and CD45RA-negative memory subsets, the CD4+ cells were split. Per germline, CDR1 SGHRS and CDR2 YFSETQ. Trimming cost V 0 bases and J 6 bases, with 16 bases left between them. The CDR3 totals 16 residues. The specimen was naive CD4+ T cells sorted from blood. The subset here: CD45RA+ positively selected. This clonotype originated in a woman aged 25 to 45 in good health. V and J are TRBV5-1 and TRBJ1-3, with a possible D match to TRBD1 (6 bases). The CDR3 here is CASSLGEDRLANTIYF. CDR3 nucleotide sequence: TGCGCCAGCAGCTTGGGGGAAGACAGGCTGGCAAACACCATATATTTT.